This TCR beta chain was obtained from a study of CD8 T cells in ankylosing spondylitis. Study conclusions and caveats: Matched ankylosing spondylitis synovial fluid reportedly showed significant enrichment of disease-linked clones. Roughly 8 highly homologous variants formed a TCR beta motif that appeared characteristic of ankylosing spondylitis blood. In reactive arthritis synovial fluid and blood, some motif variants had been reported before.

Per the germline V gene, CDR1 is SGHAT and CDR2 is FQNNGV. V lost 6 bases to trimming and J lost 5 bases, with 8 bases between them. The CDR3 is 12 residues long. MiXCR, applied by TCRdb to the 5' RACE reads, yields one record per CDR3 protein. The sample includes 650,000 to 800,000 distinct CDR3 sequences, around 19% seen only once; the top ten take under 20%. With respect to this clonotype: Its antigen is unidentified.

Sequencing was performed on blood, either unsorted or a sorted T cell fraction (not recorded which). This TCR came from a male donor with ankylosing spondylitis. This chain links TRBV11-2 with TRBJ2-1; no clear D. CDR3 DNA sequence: TGTGCCAGCAGGCAGGTACACAATGAGCAGTTCTTC. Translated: CASRQVHNEQFF.